Listed here are 9 T cell receptor beta chains from one sample, sequenced in a study of shared clonotypes between healthy human individuals. Some clones are missing from TCRdb's copy, which holds only in-frame ones; the method was immunoSEQ multiplex PCR. The sample lists approximately 640,000 clones; around 91% were seen once. Sequences were obtained from memory CD8+ T cells from PBMCs. Subset here: CD45RO+ cells pooled with CCR7-negative TemRA cells. The receptors come from a man between 18 and 35 years old in good health. Some clones in this sample may be carry-over from other donors' samples.

V gene TRBV5-1 combines with J gene TRBJ2-7, with TRBD1 identical over 8 bases. The V gene end was trimmed by 3 bases and the J gene end by 6 bases; junction bases not matched to a gene: 5. This CDR3 is 13 amino acids long. Looked up from germline, CDR1 is SGHRS and CDR2 is YFSETQ. The CDR3 region has the DNA TGCGCCAGCAGCTCAGCACAGGGGGGCGAGCAGTACTTC. Translating it yields CASSSAQGGEQYF.

The chain joins TRBV7-8 to TRBJ2-5, with 10 bases identical to TRBD2. V gave up 1 base and J gave up 5 bases; unmatched junction bases: 13. The CDR3 contains 18 residues. From germline, CDR1 is SGHVS and CDR2 FQNEAQ. The CDR3 loop is CASSLVEGGTSVLETQYF. In DNA form, the CDR3 reads TGTGCCAGCAGCTTAGTTGAGGGGGGGACTAGCGTTTTGGAGACCCAGTACTTC.

This chain connects TRBV11-3 to TRBJ2-2, with 7 bases fitting TRBD1. Trimming took 3 bases from V and 5 from J; bases not matched to a gene: 3. Germline V gene sequence: CDR1 SGHNT, CDR2 YENEEA. The CDR3 is 14 amino acids. The CDR3: CASSLSRGTGELFF. The CDR3 coding sequence is TGTGCCAGCAGCTTGTCCAGGGGGACCGGGGAGCTGTTTTTT.

This rearrangement joins TRBV9 to TRBJ1-3, with D perhaps TRBD1 (5 bases). V was cut by 3 bases and J by 4 bases, with 20 bases left in between. The CDR3 consists of 17 residues. Germline CDR1 is SGDLS and CDR2 is YYNGEE. This chain's CDR3 is CASSDRGDPTPGNTIYF. In nucleotides, the CDR3 is TGTGCCAGCAGCGACCGCGGGGACCCTACTCCCGGAAACACCATATATTTT.

This chain joins TRBV14 and TRBJ2-3; D is uncertain. Trimming left V 0 bases short and J 3 bases short, with 10 bases between. This CDR3 spans 15 amino acids. In germline, CDR1 is SGHDN, CDR2 FVKESK. CDR3 nucleotides: TGTGCCAGCAGCCAAGATGGGTATACGACAGATACGCAGTATTTT. Encoded protein: CASSQDGYTTDTQYF.

The V and J genes are TRBV10-3 and TRBJ2-1; D gene ambiguous. The CDR3 is 13 residues long. V shed 3 bases and J shed 7 bases, with 10 bases lying between them. Germline CDR1 reads ENHRY; CDR2 reads SYGVKD. The CDR3: CAISDRDLNEQFF. DNA of the CDR3: TGTGCCATCAGTGACCGCGACTTGAATGAGCAGTTCTTC.

The V gene is TRBV28, the J gene TRBJ2-1, with D hard to call. V lost 5 bases and J lost 5, with 10 bases in between. The CDR3 spans 13 residues. Germline V gene data show CDR1 as MDHEN and CDR2 as SYDVKM. Here the CDR3 reads CASSTTYNNEQFF. CDR3 coding DNA: TGTGCCAGCAGTACCACGTATAACAATGAGCAGTTCTTC.

A single count supports this clone. V and J are TRBV28 and TRBJ1-2; D is ambiguous. Germline V lookup: CDR1 MDHEN, CDR2 SYDVKM. The CDR3 runs 13 residues. Trimming stripped 5 bases from V and 7 bases from J, with 14 bases between. This chain's CDR3 is CASSTPGVGGYTF. CDR3 sequence (DNA): TGTGCCAGCAGTACCCCAGGTGTGGGTGGCTACACCTTC.

The J gene is TRBJ2-5, the V gene TRBV2; D perhaps matches TRBD2 (6 bases). Germline V CDR1 and CDR2: SNHLY, FYNNEI. There are 15 residues in the CDR3. Trimming left V 6 bases short and J 1 base short, with 15 bases between. This chain's CDR3 is CASSDLGGSQETQYF. DNA of the CDR3: TGTGCCAGCAGCGACCTTGGAGGGTCCCAAGAGACCCAGTACTTC.